Below, 5 T cell receptor beta chains from the same sample are listed, as sequenced in a study of Graves' ophthalmopathy and Graves' hyperthyroidism. Amplification of TCR beta CDR3 regions used RNA transcripts. First-round RT-PCR relied on HTBI primers, and a second-round multiplex PCR came next. Using its own MiXCR run on the multiplex PCR reads, TCRdb lists one record per CDR3 protein. The profile shows about 740,000 distinct CDR3 sequences, approximately 40% of them singletons. The sequencing sample was made of peripheral blood. The receptors were gathered from an adult man with Graves' ophthalmopathy.

This clonotype was counted between two and nine times. This rearrangement joins TRBV10-3 to TRBJ2-7; a possible D gene is TRBD2 (6 bases). The CDR3 runs 14 residues. Germline V lookup: CDR1 ENHRY, CDR2 SYGVKD. Trimming took 7 bases from V and 0 from J, leaving 13 bases between them. The CDR3 DNA reads TGTGCCATCACCCCGGGGCGGGACTCCTACGAGCAGTACTTC. This gives the protein CAITPGRDSYEQYF.

The chain couples TRBV9 to TRBJ2-5; D is perhaps TRBD1 (6 bases). V shed 3 bases and J shed 5 bases, with 20 bases lying between them. Germline CDR1 and CDR2: SGDLS and YYNGEE. The CDR3 contains 16 residues. The CDR3 DNA reads as TGTGCCAGCAGCGGAGCCCGAACAGGGTCGATGGAGACCCAGTACTTC. This gives the protein CASSGARTGSMETQYF.

This clonotype was observed a single time. J is TRBJ1-1 and V is TRBV29-1; 7 nucleotides match TRBD1. J lost 5 bases, V lost 8 bases, and 11 bases had no gene match. The CDR3 extends over 13 amino acids. The germline gives CDR1 SQVTM, CDR2 ANQGSEA. As DNA, the CDR3 is TGCAGCCAAGCCCTCAGGGGGAGTACTGAAGCTTTCTTT. It specifies CSQALRGSTEAFF.

V is TRBV7-3 and J is TRBJ2-5; 10 bases align to TRBD2. After removal of 1 base from V and 4 bases from J, the junction contained 12 bases not matched to a gene. This CDR3 is built from 18 residues. Per the germline V gene, CDR1 is SGHTA and CDR2 is FQGTGA. Here the CDR3 reads CASSLRGSSGSRRETQYF. The CDR3 DNA reads TGTGCCAGCAGCTTAAGGGGATCTAGCGGGAGTCGTAGAGAGACCCAGTACTTC.

This clonotype has at least ten counts. The V gene is TRBV25-1, the J gene TRBJ2-2; the D gene is possibly TRBD2 (7 bases). The CDR3 loop spans 16 amino acids. Germline CDR1 and CDR2: MGHDK and SYGVNS. Between the trimmed V and J ends, which lost 0 bases and 7 bases, there was a span of 15 bases. CDR3 nucleotide sequence: TGTGCCAGCAGTGAATACGGGGCGGGGGACATCGGGGAGCTGTTTTTT. Translating it yields CASSEYGAGDIGELFF.